The clone carrying this TCR beta chain came up a few times. Its antigen is unidentified. The data were produced by immunoSEQ multiplex PCR, yet TCRdb's version contains in-frame clones alone and is incomplete. This table has some 47,000 clones, nearly 90% appearing once. The record originates from a study of CD4+ T cells in melanoma. CDR3 length: 14 residues. In germline, CDR1 is SQVTM, CDR2 ANQGSEA. V dropped 2 bases and J dropped 0 bases, with 10 bases sitting between them. Study findings and constraints: CD8+ T cell, macrophage and B cell function reportedly correlated with neoantigen-specific CD4+ T cells. Reportedly, melanoma neoantigen-specific CD4+ T cells showed varied differentiation states.

The sequencing input was peripheral blood. This TCR was sampled from a human donor with melanoma. This sequence joins TRBV29-1 and TRBJ1-1, with TRBD1 as a possible D gene (5 bases). The CDR3 sequence is CSVEQGSMNTEAFF. CDR3 sequence (DNA): TGCAGCGTTGAACAGGGATCCATGAACACTGAAGCTTTCTTT.